The T cell receptor beta chain under discussion was sequenced for a study of blood T cell repertoires in COVID-19. Study-wide background: T cells, B-cell-depleted T cells, or PBMCs supplied cDNA or gDNA.

CDR1 and CDR2 (germline): SGHAT, FQNNGV. This CDR3 is 15 amino acids long. Between the trimmed V and J ends, which lost 2 bases and 5 bases, there was a span of 16 bases. Libraries were prepared by immunoSEQ multiplex PCR; TCRdb keeps only in-frame clonotypes and omits some of them. This table holds 45,000 to 60,000 clones, 86% found once. The J gene is TRBJ2-7, the V gene TRBV11-2; possible D gene TRBD1, 5 bases. Sequencing used peripheral blood. The clonotype comes from a man aged 55 to 70 with acute or convalescent COVID-19. This CDR3 is CASSLLGDSTHEQYF. The CDR3 nucleotides are TGTGCCAGCAGCTTACTAGGGGATAGTACCCACGAGCAGTACTTC. Using reference TRBV11-2 and TRBJ2-7 for the parts outside the CDR3, the full variable domain is EAGVAQSPRYKIIEKRQSVAFWCNPISGHATLYWYQQILGQGPKLLIQFQNNGVVDDSQLPKDRFSAERLKGVDSTLKIQPAKLEDSAVYLCASSLLGDSTHEQYFGPGTRLTVT.